Here is one T cell receptor beta chain with its context. Its antigen is as yet unknown. The length of the CDR3 is 15 residues. Germline trimming cut 4 bases from V and 1 base from J; bases unmatched to any gene: 3. CDR1 is SSHAT and CDR2 is FNYEAQ in the germline V gene (reference sequence). The data were taken from a study of cytomegalovirus exposure and HLA in healthy donors. Findings and caveats of the study: In all likelihood, a cluster of highly shared sequence variants was a sequencing artifact.

The PCR used 60 Vbeta and 13 Jbeta primers. Here immunoSEQ multiplex PCR was the method, and the copy in TCRdb shows in-frame clones only, minus some. Its listing shows about 140,000 clones. The TCR sequence derives from a man aged 35-49 years in good health and CMV-seronegative. The chain combines TRBV7-7 with TRBJ2-2; TRBD1 aligns across 7 bases. Input material: PBMCs. The CDR3 loop reads CASSYRTGNTGELFF. The DNA of the CDR3 is TGTGCCAGCAGCTACCGGACAGGGAACACCGGGGAGCTGTTTTTT. Variable domain in full (rest from reference TRBV7-7 and TRBJ2-2): GAGVSQSPRYKVTKRGQDVTLRCDPISSHATLYWYQQALGQGPEFLTYFNYEAQPDKSGLPSDRFSAERPEGSISTLTIQRTEQRDSAMYRCASSYRTGNTGELFFGEGSRLTVL.